The present TCR beta chain was sequenced within a study of blood T cell repertoires in COVID-19. The CDR3 is 13 amino acids. V lost 0 bases and J 13 bases, leaving 11 bases between the germline ends. Germline lookup yields CDR1 SGHDT and CDR2 YYEEEE. Libraries were prepared by immunoSEQ multiplex PCR; TCRdb keeps only in-frame clonotypes and omits some of them. The table has fewer than 130,000 clones, around 68% seen once; the top ten hold approximately 8%. The chain carries TRBV5-6 and TRBJ1-6, with a tentative D call TRBD1 (5 bases). The sequence derives from a woman aged 60-75 years with acute or convalescent COVID-19. What was sequenced was peripheral blood. CDR3 region: CASSLADSFPLHF. The CDR3 DNA sequence: TGTGCCAGCAGCTTGGCCGACAGTTTTCCCCTCCACTTT.